Presented here are 13 T cell receptor beta chains from one specimen sequenced in a study of neoadjuvant anti-PD-1 for oral cavity cancer. Generated by immunoSEQ multiplex PCR, the TCRdb table keeps only in-frame clones and is missing some. Of about 14,000 clones detected, 65% to 80% appear once; the ten largest clones hold approximately 2.9%. The time point was: after neoadjuvant nivolumab, at surgical resection. The sample in question was PBMCs, obtained after nivolumab (anti-PD-1) treatment. The receptors come from a person aged 40 to 85 with oral cavity squamous cell carcinoma.

CDR3 sequence (DNA): TGTGCCACCTTACAGGGGCACGGGAACACTGAAGCTTTCTTT. It specifies CATLQGHGNTEAFF. The rearrangement joins TRBV19 to TRBJ1-1; 7 bases are shared with TRBD1. V was clipped by 10 bases and J by 1 base; unmatched bases: 9. Germline V gene data show CDR1 as LNHDA and CDR2 as SQIVND (reference sequence). CDR3 length equals 14 residues. The variable domain in full, completed from reference TRBV19 and TRBJ1-1, reads DGGITQSPKYLFRKEGQNVTLSCEQNLNHDAMYWYRQDPGQGLRLIYYSQIVNDFQKGDIAEGYSVSREKKESFPLTVTSAQKNPTAFYLCATLQGHGNTEAFFGQGTRLTVV.

The table lists this clone with a count of one. The chain combines TRBV5-4 with TRBJ2-1; 11 nucleotides agree with TRBD2. J was trimmed by 8 bases and V by 0 bases; bases with no gene match: 13. The CDR3 has 18 residues. Germline V CDR1 and CDR2: SGHNT, YYREEE (reference sequence). CDR3 sequence: CASSLALTSGNRGYEQFF. CDR3 nucleotide sequence: TGTGCCAGCAGCTTGGCCTTGACTAGCGGGAACAGGGGCTATGAGCAGTTCTTC.

The chain employs TRBV9 and TRBJ1-2; 7 bases are a match to TRBD1. The CDR3 sequence is 15 residues long. With V trimmed by 0 bases and J by 2 bases, 4 bases remained unmatched. The V gene's germline CDR1 is SGDLS and CDR2 YYNGEE. Here the CDR3 DNA reads TGTGCCAGCAGCGTAGCCACAGGGGTGAACTATGGCTACACCTTC. It yields the protein CASSVATGVNYGYTF.

The chain joins TRBV9 to TRBJ2-2; D uncertain. V was trimmed by 3 bases and J by 3 bases, leaving 6 bases between them. The CDR3 is 13 residues long. The germline gives CDR1 SGDLS, CDR2 YYNGEE. CDR3 amino acids: CASSDRYTGELFF. The CDR3 DNA follows: TGTGCCAGCAGCGACCGGTACACCGGGGAGCTGTTTTTT.

V is TRBV7-9 and J is TRBJ1-1; D gene unclear. This CDR3 is 13 amino acids long. The V end was cut by 4 bases, the J end by 0 bases, with 6 bases between. The germline gives CDR1 SEHNR, CDR2 FQNEAQ (reference sequence). Here the CDR3 DNA reads TGTGCCAGCAGCTACGGATTGAACACTGAAGCTTTCTTT. Its protein product is CASSYGLNTEAFF.

The chain has TRBV28 and TRBJ1-1; D is ambiguous. Germline V gene lookup returns CDR1 MDHEN and CDR2 SYDVKM. The CDR3 consists of 13 residues. Trimming took off 4 bases at V and 5 bases at J, with 11 bases between the two ends. The chain's CDR3 is CASSYKGRTEAFF. The CDR3 DNA reads as TGTGCCAGCAGTTACAAAGGGAGGACTGAAGCTTTCTTT. Based on the CDR3 plus reference TRBV28 and TRBJ1-1, the full variable domain is DVKVTQSSRYLVKRTGEKVFLECVQDMDHENMFWYRQDPGLGLRLIYFSYDVKMKEKGDIPEGYSVSREKKERFSLILESASTNQTSMYLCASSYKGRTEAFFGQGTRLTVV.

This sequence joins TRBV6-1 and TRBJ1-1; 10 bases line up with TRBD1. The trim removed 2 bases at V and 4 bases at J, leaving 4 bases unmatched. The V gene's germline CDR1 is MNHNS and CDR2 SASEGT. CDR3 size: 15 residues. CDR3 nucleotides: TGTGCCAGCAGTGAAAGCGGGACAGGGGTCACTGAAGCTTTCTTT. This encodes CASSESGTGVTEAFF.

This sequence joins TRBV6-4 and TRBJ2-2; TRBD1 matches 7 bases. Germline CDR1 MRHNA, CDR2 SNTAGT. V lost 5 bases and J lost 0; bases outside the gene matches: 0. The CDR3 is 14 residues long. CDR3 DNA: TGTGCCAGCAGTAGGGGGCCGAACACCGGGGAGCTGTTTTTT. Protein sequence: CASSRGPNTGELFF.

The chain combines TRBV5-1 with TRBJ1-5; D possibly corresponds to TRBD1 (6 bases). Germline V gene lookup returns CDR1 SGHRS and CDR2 YFSETQ. V lost 1 base and J lost 0, with 8 bases in between. This CDR3 has 15 amino acids. The CDR3 DNA reads as TGCGCCAGCAGCTTGACAGGGAATAGCAATCAGCCCCAGCATTTT. As protein: CASSLTGNSNQPQHF.

The V call is TRBV15, the J call TRBJ2-7; D is ambiguous. CDR1 is LNHNV, CDR2 YYDKDF, per germline (reference sequence). CDR3 length equals 13 residues. V lost 0 bases and J lost 7, with 10 bases in between. CDR3 coding DNA: TGTGCCACCAGCAGAGAGGGCCTCCGGGAGCAGTACTTC. It specifies CATSREGLREQYF.

V and J are TRBV5-6 and TRBJ2-2; TRBD1 matches at 9 bases. This CDR3 comprises 17 residues. Germline V lookup: CDR1 SGHDT, CDR2 YYEEEE. J lost 5 bases, V lost 0 bases, and 8 bases had no gene match. Here the CDR3 reads CASSLANRGQGTGELFF. Written as DNA, the CDR3 is TGTGCCAGCAGCTTGGCAAATAGGGGACAGGGAACCGGGGAGCTGTTTTTT.

The chain employs TRBV11-2 and TRBJ1-2; D call uncertain. The germline V and J ends were trimmed by 5 bases and 6 bases, with 13 bases remaining between them. The germline gives CDR1 SGHAT, CDR2 FQNNGV. This CDR3 has 13 amino acids. The CDR3 nucleotides read TGTGCCAGCAGCCCCTCTAACGGCAATGGCTACACCTTC. As protein: CASSPSNGNGYTF.

The rearrangement joins TRBV5-1 to TRBJ2-2; TRBD1 might be the D (5 bases). From germline, CDR1 is SGHRS and CDR2 YFSETQ. This CDR3 region has 14 residues. The V end lost 2 bases, the J end lost 6 bases, and 11 bases lay between the germline ends. In DNA form, the CDR3 reads TGCGCCAGCAGCTTACCCAGGGTCCCCGGGGAGCTGTTTTTT. It yields the protein CASSLPRVPGELFF.